This record looks at one T cell receptor beta chain sequence and its context. Other DNA variants within this sample encode the same CDR3. V was clipped by 4 bases and J by 3 bases, with 16 bases between them. The CDR3 is 15 residues long. CDR1 and CDR2 from the germline V gene are SGHNT and YYREEE (reference sequence). This specimen comes from a study of blood T cell repertoires in COVID-19. Study overall: The United States, Italy and Spain supplied acute and convalescent COVID-19 samples. From T cells, B-cell-depleted T cells, or PBMCs came the material, which was cDNA or gDNA.

Under the authors' procedure: Using reference gene primer amplification, nucleated cell counts were estimated. Repertoires were generated with immunoSEQ multiplex PCR, while TCRdb's copy carries only in-frame clones and drops some. The DNA was the basis for D and trimming; V, J and clone size are from that table. The sample lists over 600,000 clones; 90% were seen once. The sequenced sample consisted of peripheral blood. The origin of this receptor is a young woman with acute or convalescent COVID-19. The chain has TRBV5-4 and TRBJ1-1; TRBD1 might be the D (5 bases). This CDR3 reads CASSAPGRGDTEAFF. CDR3 DNA sequence: TGTGCCAGCAGCGCACCAGGGCGTGGGGACACTGAAGCTTTCTTT.